Sequencing of this T cell receptor (beta chain) was carried out in a study of regulatory T cells in long-lasting Graves disease. Study-level background: In persistent Graves' disease, antithyroid drugs had been taken for over 5 years and TSH receptor antibodies stayed positive.

Study results and limitations: The work looked only at peripheral blood and did not look at thyroid tissue. Accuracy may have suffered from the small sample size. Shared public clonotypes totalled approximately 3,000 in persistent patients, compared with about 990 in new patients.

The count of this clonotype is one. The antigen is undetermined. With 7 bases removed from V and 3 bases from J, the gap between germline ends came to 18 bases. Germline CDR1 is SGHTA and CDR2 is FQGNSA. CDR3 size: 16 residues. Described time point: persistent/refractory GD, antithyroid drugs over 5 years with positive TRAb. Preparation of the TCR library used RNA extracted from PBMCs. Building of the TCR beta libraries involved iRepertoire HTBI primers and Arm-PCR of CDR3 regions. TCRdb independently ran MiXCR on the multiplex PCR reads; one entry per CDR3 protein. Of about 290,000 distinct CDR3 sequences listed, 20% to 25% are singletons.

The chain carries TRBV7-2 and TRBJ2-2; TRBD1 is a possible D gene (5 bases). The clonotype originates from a female donor with Graves disease. The sample was peripheral blood mononuclear cells (PBMCs), taken when the disease was refractory, from a patient treated with antithyroid drugs. CDR3 protein: CASNPGDRFDTGELFF. The CDR3, as DNA: TGTGCCAGCAATCCTGGCGACAGATTCGACACCGGGGAGCTGTTTTTT.